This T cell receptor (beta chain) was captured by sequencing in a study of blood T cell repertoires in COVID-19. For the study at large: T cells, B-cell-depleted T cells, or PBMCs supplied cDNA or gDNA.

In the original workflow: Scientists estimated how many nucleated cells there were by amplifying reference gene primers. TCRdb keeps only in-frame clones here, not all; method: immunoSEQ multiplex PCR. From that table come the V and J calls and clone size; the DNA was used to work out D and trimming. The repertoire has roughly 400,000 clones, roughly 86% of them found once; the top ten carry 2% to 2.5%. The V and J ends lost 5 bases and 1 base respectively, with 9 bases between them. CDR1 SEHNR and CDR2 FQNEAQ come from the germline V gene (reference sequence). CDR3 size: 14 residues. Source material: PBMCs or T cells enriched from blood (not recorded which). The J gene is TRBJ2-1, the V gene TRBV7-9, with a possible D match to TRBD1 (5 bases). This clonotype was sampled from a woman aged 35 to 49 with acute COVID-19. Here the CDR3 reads CASSTTDSYNEQFF. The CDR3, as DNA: TGTGCCAGCAGCACGACAGATTCCTACAATGAGCAGTTCTTC.